These T cell receptor beta chains were read from a single sample in a study of T cells in Graves' hyperthyroidism and ophthalmopathy. TCRdb processed the multiplex PCR reads anew with MiXCR; each CDR3 protein has one entry. The sample holds hundreds of thousands of distinct CDR3 sequences, approximately 15% seen once. The sample taken for sequencing was blood. All receptors come from a woman aged 18 to 35 with Graves' hyperthyroidism. Both conserved end residues are part of each CDR3. The order of the fields is J gene, V gene, clone size, D gene, CDR3 protein, CDR3 DNA. D genes are given only for firm matches. Clone sizes are given selectively: once, few, many, or a class where the clone is expanded.

>TRBJ2-3|TRBV7-2|many|-
CASSLVIWASTDTQYF
TGTGCCAGCAGCTTAGTTATCTGGGCTAGCACAGATACGCAGTATTTT
>TRBJ1-4|TRBV20-1|many|-
CSARDPAGMNNEKLFF
TGCAGTGCTAGAGACCCCGCGGGGATGAATAATGAAAAACTGTTTTTT
>TRBJ1-1|TRBV6-1|few|-
CAGCGQQWRENTEAFF
TGTGCAGGATGCGGACAGCAGTGGAGGGAGAACACTGAAGCTTTCTTT
>TRBJ1-1|TRBV7-9|few|-
CASGLSGGNTEAFF
TGTGCCAGCGGCTTAAGTGGAGGAAACACTGAAGCTTTCTTT
>TRBJ2-3|TRBV12-3/TRBV12-4|many|TRBD2
CASSLVPRELEDTQYF
TGTGCCAGCAGTTTAGTCCCGCGGGAGCTGGAAGATACGCAGTATTTT
>TRBJ1-6|TRBV11-2|-|-
CASSLGPRSPLHF
TGTGCCAGCAGCTTAGGGCCTCGGTCACCCCTCCACTTT
>TRBJ2-1|TRBV19|-|TRBD2
CASTVAGGPNEQFF
TGTGCCAGTACAGTAGCGGGAGGACCCAATGAGCAGTTCTTC
>TRBJ1-4|TRBV6-1|-|-
CASSEDRHNEKLFF
TGTGCCAGCAGTGAAGACAGGCACAATGAAAAACTGTTTTTT
>TRBJ2-1|TRBV3-1|many|TRBD1
CASSQVRQGSLRDNEQFF
TGTGCCAGCAGCCAAGTGAGACAGGGATCCCTCCGAGACAATGAGCAGTTCTTC
>TRBJ1-2|TRBV27|-|-
CASSLEMAPTRKGYTF
TGTGCCAGCAGTTTAGAGATGGCCCCGACCCGAAAGGGCTACACCTTC
>TRBJ2-7|TRBV28|-|-
CASVGRSYEQYF
TGTGCCAGCGTCGGGCGGAGCTACGAGCAGTACTTC
>TRBJ1-4|TRBV4-2|few|TRBD1
CASSQDGTGGAGNEKLFF
TGTGCCAGCAGCCAAGATGGGACAGGGGGCGCCGGTAATGAAAAACTGTTTTTT
>TRBJ2-3|TRBV10-1|few|TRBD1
CARGHRTGGSTDTQYF
TGCGCCAGAGGCCACCGGACAGGGGGTAGCACAGATACGCAGTATTTT
>TRBJ2-5|TRBV2|few|-
CASSGLWAQYF
TGTGCCAGCAGTGGACTTTGGGCCCAGTACTTC
>TRBJ1-5|TRBV5-1|many|-
CASSLDMGPNQPQHF
TGCGCCAGCAGCTTGGATATGGGGCCGAATCAGCCCCAGCATTTT
>TRBJ1-2|TRBV6-1|many|TRBD1
CASSDDGTGGDYGYTF
TGTGCCAGCAGTGATGACGGGACAGGGGGCGACTATGGCTACACCTTC
>TRBJ2-5|TRBV10-3|-|-
CAIGPGGSETQYF
TGTGCCATCGGCCCTGGGGGGAGTGAGACCCAGTACTTC
>TRBJ2-5|TRBV20-1|-|-
CSATATPLPETQYF
TGCAGTGCTACGGCGACCCCCTTGCCCGAGACCCAGTACTTC
>TRBJ2-1|TRBV30|-|-
CAWSVGAGALNEQFF
TGTGCCTGGAGTGTGGGGGCGGGAGCGCTCAATGAGCAGTTCTTC
>TRBJ1-4|TRBV16|many|-
CASSETGEKLFF
TGTGCCAGCAGCGAAACGGGGGAAAAACTGTTTTTT
>TRBJ2-7|TRBV6-2/TRBV6-3|few|TRBD2
CASRQRGSSYEQYF
TGTGCCAGCAGGCAGCGGGGGAGCTCCTACGAGCAGTACTTC
>TRBJ1-2|TRBV10-3|few|-
CAISETSGARGYTF
TGTGCCATCAGTGAGACATCGGGGGCGCGTGGCTACACCTTC
>TRBJ1-2|TRBV28|many|-
CASTFGAGDYGYTF
TGTGCCAGCACTTTTGGCGCAGGGGACTATGGCTACACCTTC
>TRBJ2-7|TRBV12-3/TRBV12-4|many|TRBD2
CASNPGTSGRGEQYF
TGTGCCAGCAACCCCGGGACTAGCGGGAGGGGGGAGCAGTACTTC
>TRBJ2-1|TRBV6-2/TRBV6-3|-|-
CASMGFGGETNEQFF
TGTGCCAGCATGGGCTTCGGGGGAGAAACCAATGAGCAGTTCTTC
>TRBJ2-1|TRBV12-5|few|TRBD2
CASGLGAGAYNEQFF
TGTGCTAGTGGTTTGGGGGCGGGAGCTTACAATGAGCAGTTCTTC
>TRBJ2-1|TRBV6-5|once|-
CASSWVGGSTMRQFF
TGTGCCAGCAGTTGGGTGGGAGGATCAACAATGAGGCAGTTCTTC
>TRBJ1-2|TRBV28|few|-
CASSFGGGRGNGYTF
TGTGCCAGCAGTTTTGGTGGGGGGCGTGGGAATGGCTACACCTTC
>TRBJ2-7|TRBV20-1|many|-
CSSLGAASSYEQYF
TGCAGTTCACTGGGGGCGGCAAGCTCCTACGAGCAGTACTTC
>TRBJ2-1|TRBV19|-|TRBD2
CASSIAWGGTGSYNEQFF
TGTGCCAGTAGTATAGCTTGGGGGGGGACTGGCTCCTACAATGAGCAGTTCTTC
>TRBJ2-3|TRBV20-1|many|TRBD2
CSARVVASGSTDTQYF
TGCAGTGCTCGGGTTGTTGCTAGCGGGAGCACAGATACGCAGTATTTT
>TRBJ1-1|TRBV19|few|-
CASIEEFPNTEAFF
TGTGCCAGTATCGAAGAATTCCCGAACACTGAAGCTTTCTTT